The clone carrying this TCR beta chain was seen many times. The authors amplified TCR beta CDR3 regions, and they did so from RNA transcripts for repertoire sequencing. In the first round, RT-PCR was carried out with HTBI primers, and a multiplex PCR formed the second round. TCRdb analysed the multiplex PCR reads with MiXCR anew, one entry per CDR3 protein. Of approximately 500,000 distinct CDR3 sequences listed, 13% to 15% are singletons. The entry originates in a study of Graves' ophthalmopathy and Graves' hyperthyroidism. Other autoimmune diseases, uncontrolled infections, pregnancy or lactation led to the exclusion of patients. The authors used Ficoll-Paque density gradient centrifugation to separate PBMCs. The input was roughly 10 ml of fresh peripheral blood. V lost 3 bases, J lost 7 bases, and 13 bases lay in between. CDR3 size: 12 residues. CDR1 GTSNPN and CDR2 SVGIG come from the germline V gene (reference sequence).

The chain carries TRBV30 and TRBJ2-7, with no clear D. The sequence derives from a woman in her twenties or thirties with Graves' ophthalmopathy. The sequenced sample consisted of blood. CDR3 sequence: CAWRVRLGEQYF. CDR3 nucleotide sequence: TGTGCCTGGAGGGTCCGGTTGGGAGAGCAGTACTTC.